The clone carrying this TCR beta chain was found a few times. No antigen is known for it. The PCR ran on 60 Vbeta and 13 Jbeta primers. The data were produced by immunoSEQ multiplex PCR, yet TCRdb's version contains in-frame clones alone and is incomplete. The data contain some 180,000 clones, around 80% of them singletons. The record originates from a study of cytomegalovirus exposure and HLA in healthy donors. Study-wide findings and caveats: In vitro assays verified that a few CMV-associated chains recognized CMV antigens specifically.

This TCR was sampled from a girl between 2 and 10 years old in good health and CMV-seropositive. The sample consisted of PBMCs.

The CDR3 loop is CASRYRSLNTEAFF. The CDR3 nucleotides read TGTGCCAGCAGGTACAGGAGCTTGAACACTGAAGCTTTCTTT. This sequence joins TRBV6-5 and TRBJ1-1; a possible D gene is TRBD1 (5 bases). Germline V gives CDR1 MNHEY, CDR2 SVGAGI. This CDR3 comprises 14 residues. V lost 6 bases to trimming and J lost 0 bases, with 11 bases between them.